The clone carrying this T cell receptor (beta chain) appeared a single time. These data belong to a study of CD8 T cells in Susac syndrome. With random hexamers, roughly 0.45 to 1 ug RNA was reverse transcribed. The immunoSEQ assay covered 54 Vbeta and 13 Jbeta segments for CDR3. TCRdb reprocessed the immunoSEQ multiplex PCR reads via MiXCR and lists one record per CDR3 protein. The top ten clones hold more than 0.09% of a sample with roughly 130,000 distinct CDR3 sequences, 90% to 95% of them seen once. The study sequenced TCR beta in blood CD8+ and CD4+ T cells. Matching for age and sex applied to the controls, who were healthy donors. The CDR3 loop spans 15 amino acids. The germline gives CDR1 SGHRS, CDR2 YFSETQ. Trimming took off 0 bases at V and 3 bases at J, with 13 bases between the two ends.

The receptor's source is a human donor in good health. Specimen: CD4+ T cells from PBMCs. This chain joins TRBV5-1 and TRBJ2-7, with no clear D. CDR3 protein: CASSLEDPGYYEQYF. CDR3 DNA sequence: TGCGCCAGCAGCTTGGAGGACCCAGGATACTACGAGCAGTACTTC.